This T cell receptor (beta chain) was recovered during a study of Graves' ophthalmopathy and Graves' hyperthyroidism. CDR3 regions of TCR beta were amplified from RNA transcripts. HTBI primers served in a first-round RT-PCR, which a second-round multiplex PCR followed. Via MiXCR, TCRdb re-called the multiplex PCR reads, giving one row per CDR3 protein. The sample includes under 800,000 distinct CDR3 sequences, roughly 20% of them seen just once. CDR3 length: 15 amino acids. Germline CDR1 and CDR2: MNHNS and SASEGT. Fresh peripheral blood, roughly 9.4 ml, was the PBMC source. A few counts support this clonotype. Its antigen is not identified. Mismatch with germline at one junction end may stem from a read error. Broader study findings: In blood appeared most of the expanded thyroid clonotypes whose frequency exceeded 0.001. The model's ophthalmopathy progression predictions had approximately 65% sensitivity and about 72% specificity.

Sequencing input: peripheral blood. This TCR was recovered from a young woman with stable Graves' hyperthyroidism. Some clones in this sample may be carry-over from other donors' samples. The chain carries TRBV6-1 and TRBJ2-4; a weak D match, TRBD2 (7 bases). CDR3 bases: TGTGCCAGCAGTGAGCGGGGGCAGGGGACCTTCATTAAGTACTTC. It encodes CASSERGQGTFIKYF.